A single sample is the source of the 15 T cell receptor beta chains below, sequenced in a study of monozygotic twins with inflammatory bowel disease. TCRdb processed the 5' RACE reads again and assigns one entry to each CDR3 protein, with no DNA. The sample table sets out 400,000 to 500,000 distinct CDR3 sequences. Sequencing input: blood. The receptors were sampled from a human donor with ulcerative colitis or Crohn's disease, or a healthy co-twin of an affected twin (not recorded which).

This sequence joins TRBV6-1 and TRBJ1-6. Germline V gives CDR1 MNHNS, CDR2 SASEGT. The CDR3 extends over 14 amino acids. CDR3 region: CASSEEGKFRPLHF.

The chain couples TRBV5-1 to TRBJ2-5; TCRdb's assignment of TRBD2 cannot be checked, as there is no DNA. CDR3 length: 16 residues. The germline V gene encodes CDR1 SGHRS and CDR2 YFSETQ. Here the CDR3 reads CASSFRTGTPEETQYF. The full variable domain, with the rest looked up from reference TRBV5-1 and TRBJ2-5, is KAGVTQTPRYLIKTRGQQVTLSCSPISGHRSVSWYQQTPGQGLQFLFEYFSETQRNKGNFPGRFSGRQFSNSRSEMNVSTLELGDSALYLCASSFRTGTPEETQYFGPGTRLLVL.

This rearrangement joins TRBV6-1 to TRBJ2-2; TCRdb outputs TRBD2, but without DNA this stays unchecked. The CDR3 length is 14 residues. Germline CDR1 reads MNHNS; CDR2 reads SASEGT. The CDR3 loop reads CASSYGEGTGELFF.

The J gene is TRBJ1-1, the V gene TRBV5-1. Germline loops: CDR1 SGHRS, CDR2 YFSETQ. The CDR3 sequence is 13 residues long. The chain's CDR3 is CASSLVRSTEAFF. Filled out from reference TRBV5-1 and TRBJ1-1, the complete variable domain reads KAGVTQTPRYLIKTRGQQVTLSCSPISGHRSVSWYQQTPGQGLQFLFEYFSETQRNKGNFPGRFSGRQFSNSRSEMNVSTLELGDSALYLCASSLVRSTEAFFGQGTRLTVV.

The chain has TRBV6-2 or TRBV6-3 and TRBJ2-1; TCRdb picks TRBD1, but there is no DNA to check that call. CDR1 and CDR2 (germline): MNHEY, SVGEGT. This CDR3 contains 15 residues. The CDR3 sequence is CASSLPGPPYNEQFF.

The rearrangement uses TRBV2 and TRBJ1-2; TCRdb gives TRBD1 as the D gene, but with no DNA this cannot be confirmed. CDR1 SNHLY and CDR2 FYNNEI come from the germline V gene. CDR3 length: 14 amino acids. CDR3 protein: CASSENRANYGYTF.

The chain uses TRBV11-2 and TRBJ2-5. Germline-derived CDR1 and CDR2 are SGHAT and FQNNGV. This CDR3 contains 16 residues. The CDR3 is CASRNGRGTLQETQYF.

Here the CDR3 reads CASSLTGGGEKLFF. This chain connects TRBV28 to TRBJ1-4; TCRdb's D call of TRBD1 is untestable without DNA. CDR3 length equals 14 residues. Germline V lookup: CDR1 MDHEN, CDR2 SYDVKM.

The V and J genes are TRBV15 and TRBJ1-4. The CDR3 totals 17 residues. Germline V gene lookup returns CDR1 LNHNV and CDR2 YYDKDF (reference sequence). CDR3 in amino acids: CATSRGNAPATNEKLFF.

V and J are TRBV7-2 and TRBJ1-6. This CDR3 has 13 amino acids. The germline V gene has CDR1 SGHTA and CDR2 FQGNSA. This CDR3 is CASSLGLSSPLHF.

CDR3 protein: CAWTGYRGLNTEAFF. The chain is built from TRBV30 and TRBJ1-1; there is no DNA to check the TCRdb D call of TRBD1. The germline V gene has CDR1 GTSNPN and CDR2 SVGIG (reference sequence). The CDR3 is 15 residues long. Filled out from reference TRBV30 and TRBJ1-1, the complete variable domain reads SQTIHQWPATLVQPVGSPLSLECTVEGTSNPNLYWYRQAAGRGLQLLFYSVGIGQISSEVPQNLSASRPQDRQFILSSKKLLLSDSGFYLCAWTGYRGLNTEAFFGQGTRLTVV.

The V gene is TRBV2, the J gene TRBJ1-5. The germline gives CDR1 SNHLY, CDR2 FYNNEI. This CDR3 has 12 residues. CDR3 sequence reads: CASSERNQPQHF.

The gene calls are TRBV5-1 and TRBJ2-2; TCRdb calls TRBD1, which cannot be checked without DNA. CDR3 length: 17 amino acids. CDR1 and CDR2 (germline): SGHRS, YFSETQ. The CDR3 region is CASSLLSPGRSTGELFF.

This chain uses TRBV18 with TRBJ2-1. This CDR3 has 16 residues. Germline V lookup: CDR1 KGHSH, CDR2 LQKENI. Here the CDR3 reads CASSPPKPGLYNEQFF. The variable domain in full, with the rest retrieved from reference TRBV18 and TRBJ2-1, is NAGVMQNPRHLVRRRGQEARLRCSPMKGHSHVYWYRQLPEEGLKFMVYLQKENIIDESGMPKERFSAEFPKEGPSILRIQQVVRGDSAAYFCASSPPKPGLYNEQFFGPGTRLTVL.

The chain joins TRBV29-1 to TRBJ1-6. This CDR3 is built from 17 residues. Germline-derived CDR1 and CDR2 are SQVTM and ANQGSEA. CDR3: CSVEIRRGGTYNSPLHF.